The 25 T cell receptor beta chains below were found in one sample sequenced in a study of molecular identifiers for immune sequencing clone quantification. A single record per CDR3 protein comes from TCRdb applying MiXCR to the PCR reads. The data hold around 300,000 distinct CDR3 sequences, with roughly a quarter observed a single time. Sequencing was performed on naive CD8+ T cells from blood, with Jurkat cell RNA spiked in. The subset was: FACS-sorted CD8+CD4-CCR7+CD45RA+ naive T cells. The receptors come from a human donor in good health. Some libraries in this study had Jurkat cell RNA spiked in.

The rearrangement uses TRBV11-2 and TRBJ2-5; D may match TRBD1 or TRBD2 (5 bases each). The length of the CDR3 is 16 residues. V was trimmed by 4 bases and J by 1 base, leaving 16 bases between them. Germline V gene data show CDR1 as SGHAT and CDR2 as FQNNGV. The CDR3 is CASSSPGRRLQETQYF. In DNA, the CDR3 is TGTGCCAGCAGCTCGCCGGGACGGCGGCTCCAAGAGACCCAGTACTTC. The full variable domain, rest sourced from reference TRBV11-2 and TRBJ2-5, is EAGVAQSPRYKIIEKRQSVAFWCNPISGHATLYWYQQILGQGPKLLIQFQNNGVVDDSQLPKDRFSAERLKGVDSTLKIQPAKLEDSAVYLCASSSPGRRLQETQYFGPGTRLLVL.

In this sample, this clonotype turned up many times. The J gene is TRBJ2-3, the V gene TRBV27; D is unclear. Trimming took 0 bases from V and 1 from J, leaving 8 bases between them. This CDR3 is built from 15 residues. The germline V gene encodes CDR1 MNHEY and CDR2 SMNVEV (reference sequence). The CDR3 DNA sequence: TGTGCCAGCAGTTTATCCTCCAGTGGCACAGATACGCAGTATTTT. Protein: CASSLSSSGTDTQYF.

CDR3 in amino acids: CASSLAPDWKSSSGANVLTF. CDR3 nucleotides: TGTGCCAGCAGCTTGGCCCCCGACTGGAAATCGAGCTCTGGGGCCAACGTCCTGACTTTC. This chain connects TRBV5-4 to TRBJ2-6, with no clear D. V was trimmed by 0 bases and J by 0 bases, leaving 19 bases between them. The CDR3 sequence is 20 residues long. CDR1 SGHNT and CDR2 YYREEE come from the germline V gene (reference sequence).

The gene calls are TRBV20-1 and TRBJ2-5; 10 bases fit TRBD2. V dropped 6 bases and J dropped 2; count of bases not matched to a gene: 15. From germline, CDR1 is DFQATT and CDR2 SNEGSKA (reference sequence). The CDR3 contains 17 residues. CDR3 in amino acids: CSALNPLTSGVQETQYF. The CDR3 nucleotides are TGCAGTGCACTAAACCCTCTTACTAGCGGGGTACAAGAGACCCAGTACTTC.

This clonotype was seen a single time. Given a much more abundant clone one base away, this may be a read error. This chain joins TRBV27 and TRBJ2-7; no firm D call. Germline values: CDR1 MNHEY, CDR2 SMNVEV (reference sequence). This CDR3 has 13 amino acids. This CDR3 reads CASSPRLWPELYF. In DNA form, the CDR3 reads TGTGCCAGCAGTCCAAGACTCTGGCCCGAGCTGTACTTC.

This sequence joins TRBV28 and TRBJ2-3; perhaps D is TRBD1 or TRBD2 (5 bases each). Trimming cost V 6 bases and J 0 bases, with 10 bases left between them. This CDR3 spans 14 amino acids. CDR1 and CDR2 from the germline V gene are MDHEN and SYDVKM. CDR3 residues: CASRGVGSTDTQYF. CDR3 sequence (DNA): TGTGCCAGCAGGGGGGTGGGGAGCACAGATACGCAGTATTTT.

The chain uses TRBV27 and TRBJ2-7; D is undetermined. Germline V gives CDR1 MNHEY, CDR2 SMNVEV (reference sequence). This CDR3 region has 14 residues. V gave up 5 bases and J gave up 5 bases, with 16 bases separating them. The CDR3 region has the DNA TGTGCCAGCAGTCGGGTGGGCGCCGTCCACGAGCAGTACTTC. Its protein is CASSRVGAVHEQYF.

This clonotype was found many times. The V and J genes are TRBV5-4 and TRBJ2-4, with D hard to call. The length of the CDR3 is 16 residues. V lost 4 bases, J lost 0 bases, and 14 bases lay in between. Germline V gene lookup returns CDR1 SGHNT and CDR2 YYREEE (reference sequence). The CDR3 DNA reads TGTGCCAGCAGCCGCCCTGGTGAGCTAGCCAAAAACATTCAGTACTTC. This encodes CASSRPGELAKNIQYF.

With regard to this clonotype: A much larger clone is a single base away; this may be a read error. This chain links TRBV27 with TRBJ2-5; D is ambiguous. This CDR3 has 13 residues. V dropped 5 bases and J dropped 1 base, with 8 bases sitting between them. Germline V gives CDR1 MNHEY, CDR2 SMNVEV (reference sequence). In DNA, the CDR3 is TGTGCCAGCAGTCCCCGGACCCAAGAGACCCAGTACTTC. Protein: CASSPRTQETQYF.

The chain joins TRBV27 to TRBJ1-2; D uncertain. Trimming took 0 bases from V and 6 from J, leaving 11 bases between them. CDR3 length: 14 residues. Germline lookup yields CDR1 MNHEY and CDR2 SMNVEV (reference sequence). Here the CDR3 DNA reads TGTGCCAGCAGTTTATCGGTAAGGGCGAATGGCTACACCTTC. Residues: CASSLSVRANGYTF.

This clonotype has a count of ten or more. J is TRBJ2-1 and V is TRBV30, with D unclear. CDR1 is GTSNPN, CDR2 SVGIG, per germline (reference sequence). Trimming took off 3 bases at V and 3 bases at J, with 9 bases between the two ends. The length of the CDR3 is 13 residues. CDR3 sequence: CAWRENLYNEQFF. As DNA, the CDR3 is TGTGCCTGGAGGGAGAATCTCTACAATGAGCAGTTCTTC.

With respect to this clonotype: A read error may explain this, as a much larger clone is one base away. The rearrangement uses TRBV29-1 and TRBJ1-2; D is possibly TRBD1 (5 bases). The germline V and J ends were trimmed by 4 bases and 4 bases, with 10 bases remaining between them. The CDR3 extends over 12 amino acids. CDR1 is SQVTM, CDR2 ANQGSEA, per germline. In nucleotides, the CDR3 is TGCAGCGTTGCCGGGACCCTCTATGGCTACACCTTC. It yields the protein CSVAGTLYGYTF.

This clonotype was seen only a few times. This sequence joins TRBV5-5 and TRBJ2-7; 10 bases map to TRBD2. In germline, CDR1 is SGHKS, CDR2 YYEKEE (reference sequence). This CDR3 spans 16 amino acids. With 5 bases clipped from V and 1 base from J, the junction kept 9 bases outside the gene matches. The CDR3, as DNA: TGTGCCAGCAGAGAGACCGGGACTAGCGCGTCCTACGAGCAGTACTTC. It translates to CASRETGTSASYEQYF.

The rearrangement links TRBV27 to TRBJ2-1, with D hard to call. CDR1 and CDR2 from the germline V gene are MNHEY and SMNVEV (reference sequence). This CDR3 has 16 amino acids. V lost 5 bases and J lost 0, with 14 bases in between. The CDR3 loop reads CASSPSRSSSYNEQFF. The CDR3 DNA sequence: TGTGCCAGCAGTCCCTCACGGTCGAGCTCCTACAATGAGCAGTTCTTC.

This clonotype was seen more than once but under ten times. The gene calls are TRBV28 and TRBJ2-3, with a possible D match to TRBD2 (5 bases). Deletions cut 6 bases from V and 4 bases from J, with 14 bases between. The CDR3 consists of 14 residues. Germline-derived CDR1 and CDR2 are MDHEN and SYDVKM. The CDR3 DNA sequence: TGTGCCAGCAGCCCCGGGGAGCTCCCAGATACGCAGTATTTT. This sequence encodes CASSPGELPDTQYF.

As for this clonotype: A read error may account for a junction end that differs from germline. This CDR3 is CASSPGGGPMNTKAFF. CDR3 bases: TGTGCCAGCAGCCCCGGAGGCGGACCCATGAACACTAAAGCTTTCTTT. The rearrangement links TRBV14 to TRBJ1-1; no definite D call. Looked up from germline, CDR1 is SGHDN and CDR2 is FVKESK. The CDR3 length is 16 residues. Together with reference TRBV14 and TRBJ1-1, the CDR3 gives the full variable domain: EAGVTQFPSHSVIEKGQTVTLRCDPISGHDNLYWYRRVMGKEIKFLLHFVKESKQDESGMPNNRFLAERTGGTYSTLKVQPAELEDSGVYFCASSPGGGPMNTKAFFGQGTRLTVV.

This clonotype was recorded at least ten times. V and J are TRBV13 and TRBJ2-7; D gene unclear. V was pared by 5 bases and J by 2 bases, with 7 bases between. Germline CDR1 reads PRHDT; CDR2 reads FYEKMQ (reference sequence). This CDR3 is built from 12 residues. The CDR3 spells CASSTQAYEQYF. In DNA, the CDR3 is TGTGCCAGCAGCACCCAGGCCTACGAGCAGTACTTC. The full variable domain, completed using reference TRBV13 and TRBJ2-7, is AAGVIQSPRHLIKEKRETATLKCYPIPRHDTVYWYQQGPGQDPQFLISFYEKMQSDKGSIPDRFSAQQFSDYHSELNMSSLELGDSALYFCASSTQAYEQYFGPGTRLTVT.

Here the CDR3 reads CAISDPGNGNSPLHF. The CDR3 nucleotides are TGTGCCATCAGTGATCCAGGGAACGGAAATTCACCCCTCCACTTT. The V call is TRBV10-3, the J call TRBJ1-6; tentative D call: TRBD1 (5 bases). This CDR3 contains 15 residues. Trimming took off 3 bases at V and 7 bases at J, with 13 bases between the two ends. The V gene's germline CDR1 is ENHRY and CDR2 SYGVKD.

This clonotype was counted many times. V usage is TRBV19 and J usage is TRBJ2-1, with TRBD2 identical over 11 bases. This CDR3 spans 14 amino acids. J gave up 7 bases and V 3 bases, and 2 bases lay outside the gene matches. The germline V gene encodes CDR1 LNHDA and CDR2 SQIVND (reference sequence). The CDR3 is CASSISGGANEQFF. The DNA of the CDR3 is TGTGCCAGTAGTATTAGCGGGGGGGCAAATGAGCAGTTCTTC.

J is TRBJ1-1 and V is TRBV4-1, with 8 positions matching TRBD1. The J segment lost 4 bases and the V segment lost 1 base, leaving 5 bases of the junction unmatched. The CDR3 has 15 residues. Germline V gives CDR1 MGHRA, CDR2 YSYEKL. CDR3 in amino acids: CASSQALTGATEAFF. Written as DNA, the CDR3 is TGCGCCAGCAGCCAAGCGTTGACAGGGGCCACTGAAGCTTTCTTT.

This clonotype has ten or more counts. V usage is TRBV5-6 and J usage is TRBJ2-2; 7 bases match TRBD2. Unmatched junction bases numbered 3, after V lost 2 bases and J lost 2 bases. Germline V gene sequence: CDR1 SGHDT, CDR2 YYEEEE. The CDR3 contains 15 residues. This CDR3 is CASSFQRDNTGELFF. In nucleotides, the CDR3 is TGTGCCAGCAGCTTCCAGCGGGACAACACCGGGGAGCTGTTTTTT.

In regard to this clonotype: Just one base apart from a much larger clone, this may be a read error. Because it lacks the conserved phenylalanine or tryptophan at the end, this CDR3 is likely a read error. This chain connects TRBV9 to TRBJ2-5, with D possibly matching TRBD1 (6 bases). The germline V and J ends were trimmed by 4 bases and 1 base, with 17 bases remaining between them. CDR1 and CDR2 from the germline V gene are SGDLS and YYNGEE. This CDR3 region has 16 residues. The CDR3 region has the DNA TGTGCCAGCAGCCTAAACAGGGACGGGCGCCAAGAGACCCAGTACTAC. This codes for CASSLNRDGRQETQYY.

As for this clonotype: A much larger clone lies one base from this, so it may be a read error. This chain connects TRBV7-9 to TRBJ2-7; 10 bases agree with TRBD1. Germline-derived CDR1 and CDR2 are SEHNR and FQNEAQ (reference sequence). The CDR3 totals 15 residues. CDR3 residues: CASRAAGQGFYEPYF. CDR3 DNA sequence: TGTGCCAGCAGGGCCGCGGGACAGGGGTTCTACGAGCCGTACTTC.

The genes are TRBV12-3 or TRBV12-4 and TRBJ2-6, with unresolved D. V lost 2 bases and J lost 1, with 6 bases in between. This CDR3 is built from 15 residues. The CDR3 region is CASSLTTSGANVLTF. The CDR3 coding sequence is TGTGCCAGCAGTTTAACGACGTCTGGGGCCAACGTCCTGACTTTC.

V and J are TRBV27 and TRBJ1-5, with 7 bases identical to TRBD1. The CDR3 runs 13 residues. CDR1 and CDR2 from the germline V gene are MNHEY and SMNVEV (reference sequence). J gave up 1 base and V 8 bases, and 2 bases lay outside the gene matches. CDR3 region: CASGDRSNQPQHF. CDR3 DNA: TGTGCCAGCGGGGACAGAAGCAATCAGCCCCAGCATTTT.